Listed here are 18 T cell receptor beta chains from one sample, sequenced in a study of vaccination effects on CD4 cells after COVID-19. These receptors are not linked to any known antigen. Measured with immunoSEQ multiplex PCR; TCRdb has only the in-frame clones, and not every one. Of about 24,000 clones in the sample, roughly 81% were seen once. Viral peptide pools were used in the ViraFEST assay to expand antigen-specific CD4+ T cells, and sequencing came afterward. When around 10 days of culture had elapsed, CD4+ T cells were isolated. Vaccine administered to participants consisted of two doses of either BNT162b2 or mRNA-1273. The sample in question was CD4+ T cells from PBMCs cultured with SARS-CoV-2 spike peptides, obtained after COVID-19 vaccination. The receptors derive from a human donor who received a COVID-19 vaccine. Some clones in this sample may be carry-over from other donors' samples.

J is TRBJ2-5 and V is TRBV28; 10 nucleotides align to TRBD2. The V and J ends lost 5 bases and 5 bases, in that order; junction bases with no gene match: 11. CDR1 and CDR2 (germline): MDHEN, SYDVKM. The CDR3 totals 16 residues. The CDR3 coding sequence is TGTGCCAGCAGTAGTCGTGCAGCGGGGGGGCGTGAGACCCAGTACTTC. It specifies CASSSRAAGGRETQYF.

The V call is TRBV19, the J call TRBJ1-5; D is unclear. V was shortened by 9 bases and J by 3 bases, with 15 bases between the two germline ends. The CDR3 has 14 amino acids. The germline V gene encodes CDR1 LNHDA and CDR2 SQIVND (reference sequence). The CDR3 protein is CASPRGTNNQPQHF. For the CDR3, the DNA is TGTGCCAGCCCGCGGGGTACGAACAATCAGCCCCAGCATTTT.

This clone was observed a single time. V usage is TRBV9 and J usage is TRBJ2-2, with D possibly being TRBD1 (6 bases). This CDR3 contains 15 residues. Germline CDR1 reads SGDLS; CDR2 reads YYNGEE. Trimming removed 5 bases at V and 2 bases at J, with 13 bases between. The CDR3 DNA reads as TGTGCCAGCAGTCGCATCGGGACAAACACCGGGGAGCTGTTTTTT. Residues: CASSRIGTNTGELFF.

The chain carries TRBV5-1 and TRBJ1-3, with D perhaps matching TRBD1 (6 bases). There are 15 residues in the CDR3. CDR1 and CDR2 from the germline V gene are SGHRS and YFSETQ. V dropped 4 bases and J dropped 4 bases, with 15 bases sitting between them. This CDR3 reads CASSPETGSGNTIYF. CDR3 nucleotides: TGCGCCAGCAGCCCTGAAACAGGGTCCGGAAACACCATATATTTT.

This chain joins TRBV6-2 or TRBV6-3 and TRBJ1-2; D uncertain. The CDR3 has 13 residues. Deletions cut 0 bases from V and 10 bases from J, with 12 bases between. The germline gives CDR1 MNHEY, CDR2 SVGEGT. CDR3: CASSYSYPRLYTF. The DNA for the CDR3 is TGTGCCAGCAGTTACTCGTATCCCCGCCTCTACACCTTC.

The gene calls are TRBV5-1 and TRBJ1-2; D uncertain. The length of the CDR3 is 14 residues. Trimming took 6 bases from V and 10 from J, leaving 22 bases between them. Germline V gives CDR1 SGHRS, CDR2 YFSETQ. The CDR3 DNA follows: TGCGCCAGCAAGTCGTTGGGCCGGGGAGAGTCCTACACCTTC. Translating it yields CASKSLGRGESYTF.

The J gene is TRBJ2-2, the V gene TRBV18; 10 bases are shared with TRBD1. The CDR3 consists of 16 residues. The junction had 5 bases not matched to a gene; V was cut back by 2 bases and J by 5 bases. CDR1 and CDR2 (germline): KGHSH, LQKENI. In DNA form, the CDR3 reads TGTGCCAGCTCACCAGCTTCGGGACAGGGGACCGGGGAGCTGTTTTTT. It is translated as CASSPASGQGTGELFF.

The chain recombines TRBV10-1 with TRBJ2-3; D not resolved. Between the trimmed V and J ends, which lost 3 bases and 1 base, there was a span of 11 bases. This CDR3 contains 15 residues. From germline, CDR1 is WNHNN and CDR2 SYGVQD (reference sequence). The CDR3 region is CASSDPGQGTDTQYF. The CDR3 DNA follows: TGCGCCAGCAGTGACCCCGGGCAGGGCACAGATACGCAGTATTTT.

The rearrangement joins TRBV27 to TRBJ1-5; 11 bases map to TRBD1. Germline CDR1 MNHEY, CDR2 SMNVEV (reference sequence). The CDR3 is made up of 16 amino acids. J lost 1 base, V lost 5 bases, and 4 bases had no gene match. The CDR3 sequence: CASSTRTGGSNQPQHF. The CDR3 region has the DNA TGTGCCAGCAGTACACGGACAGGGGGCAGCAATCAGCCCCAGCATTTT.

This chain links TRBV27 with TRBJ2-5; D possibly uses TRBD1 or TRBD2 (5 bases each). Germline-derived CDR1 and CDR2 are MNHEY and SMNVEV (reference sequence). The CDR3 totals 11 residues. The germline V and J ends were trimmed by 5 bases and 13 bases, with 14 bases remaining between them. The CDR3: CASSRSGTVYF. The CDR3 DNA is TGTGCCAGCAGTAGATCCGGGACGGTGTACTTC.

This chain joins TRBV5-1 and TRBJ1-2; D is uncertain. In germline, CDR1 is SGHRS, CDR2 YFSETQ. The CDR3 sequence is 16 residues long. Trimming stripped 1 base from V and 2 bases from J, with 15 bases between. Here the CDR3 reads CASSLNGVRLNYGYTF. CDR3 in DNA: TGCGCCAGCAGCTTGAATGGCGTCAGGTTAAACTATGGCTACACCTTC.

The chain links TRBV12-3 or TRBV12-4 to TRBJ1-2, with D unclear. Trimming took 3 bases from V and 4 from J, leaving 9 bases between them. The CDR3 has 13 amino acids. The CDR3: CASSFERIYGYTF. CDR3 nucleotides: TGTGCCAGCAGTTTCGAACGGATCTATGGCTACACCTTC.

V gene TRBV28 combines with J gene TRBJ1-4, with D unclear. V dropped 3 bases and J dropped 3 bases, with 8 bases sitting between them. CDR3 length: 14 amino acids. Germline-derived CDR1 and CDR2 are MDHEN and SYDVKM. CDR3 sequence (DNA): TGTGCCAGCAGTTTCCTACAGCCTAATGAAAAACTGTTTTTT. Translated, it gives CASSFLQPNEKLFF. The full variable domain, with the rest looked up from reference TRBV28 and TRBJ1-4, is DVKVTQSSRYLVKRTGEKVFLECVQDMDHENMFWYRQDPGLGLRLIYFSYDVKMKEKGDIPEGYSVSREKKERFSLILESASTNQTSMYLCASSFLQPNEKLFFGSGTQLSVL.

The V gene is TRBV5-6, the J gene TRBJ2-4; 8 nucleotides align to TRBD2. The V and J ends lost 2 bases and 0 bases, in that order; junction bases with no gene match: 7. Germline loops: CDR1 SGHDT, CDR2 YYEEEE. CDR3 length: 17 residues. The CDR3 DNA is TGTGCCAGCAGCTTACTAGCGGAGATTCTAGCCAAAAACATTCAGTACTTC. This gives the protein CASSLLAEILAKNIQYF.

The V gene is TRBV30, the J gene TRBJ2-3; D is possibly TRBD1 or TRBD2 (5 bases each). This CDR3 comprises 13 residues. V was clipped by 6 bases and J by 5 bases, with 15 bases between them. Germline values: CDR1 GTSNPN, CDR2 SVGIG (reference sequence). The CDR3 sequence is CACGAPAQDTQYF. DNA of the CDR3: TGTGCCTGCGGGGCCCCGGCCCAAGATACGCAGTATTTT.

The rearrangement uses TRBV7-3 and TRBJ2-1; D possibly uses TRBD1 or TRBD2 (5 bases each). Trimming pared 5 bases from V and 1 base from J, leaving 12 bases between. The CDR3 contains 15 residues. Per the germline V gene, CDR1 is SGHTA and CDR2 is FQGTGA. CDR3: CASSPGAPSYNEQFF. Written as DNA, the CDR3 is TGTGCCAGCAGCCCCGGGGCACCTTCCTACAATGAGCAGTTCTTC.

This clone was counted only a few times. This chain connects TRBV10-1 to TRBJ1-6; D perhaps matches TRBD1 (6 bases). Trimming took 3 bases from V and 8 from J, leaving 14 bases between them. This CDR3 is built from 15 residues. Looked up from germline, CDR1 is WNHNN and CDR2 is SYGVQD (reference sequence). CDR3 sequence: CASSENSGAYSPLHF. In DNA form, the CDR3 reads TGCGCCAGCAGTGAAAATTCGGGGGCTTATTCACCCCTCCACTTT.

The CDR3 here is CASSMRQYQETQYF. In nucleotides, the CDR3 is TGCGCCAGCAGCATGAGACAGTACCAAGAGACCCAGTACTTC. The chain couples TRBV5-1 to TRBJ2-5; D is perhaps TRBD1 (5 bases). Germline-derived CDR1 and CDR2 are SGHRS and YFSETQ. The CDR3 has 14 residues. The V and J ends lost 4 bases and 0 bases respectively, with 10 bases between them.